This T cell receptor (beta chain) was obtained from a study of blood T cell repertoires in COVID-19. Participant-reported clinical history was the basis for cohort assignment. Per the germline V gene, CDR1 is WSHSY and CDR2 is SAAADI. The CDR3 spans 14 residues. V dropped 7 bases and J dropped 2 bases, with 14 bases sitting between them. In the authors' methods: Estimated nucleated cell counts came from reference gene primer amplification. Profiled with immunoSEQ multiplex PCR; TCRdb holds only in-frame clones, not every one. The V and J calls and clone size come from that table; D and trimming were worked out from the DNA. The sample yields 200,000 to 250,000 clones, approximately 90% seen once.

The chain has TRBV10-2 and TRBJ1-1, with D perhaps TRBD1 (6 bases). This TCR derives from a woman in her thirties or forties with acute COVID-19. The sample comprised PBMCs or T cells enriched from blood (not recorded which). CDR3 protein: CASNRVSLNTEAFF. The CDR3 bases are TGCGCCAGCAACAGGGTATCACTTAACACTGAAGCTTTCTTT.